The clone carrying this T cell receptor beta chain was counted only a few times. Its specificity is not known. The data are from a study of regulatory T cells in long-lasting Graves disease. Study overall: For under 3 months, newly diagnosed Graves' patients had been taking antithyroid drugs.

Specified time point: newly diagnosed GD, antithyroid drugs for less than 3 months. PBMCs were the source of the RNA used for TCR sequencing. Study-level points and caveats: The study found persistent patients shared more public clonotypes (2,741) than new patients (just over 950). Peripheral blood alone, not thyroid tissue, underwent study.

Library construction for TCR beta used iRepertoire HTBI primers and Arm-PCR of CDR3 regions. MiXCR, applied by TCRdb to the multiplex PCR reads, yields one record per CDR3 protein. The data contain 510,000 or so distinct CDR3 sequences, around 11% of them seen just once; the ten biggest clones take up roughly 8.2%. These sequences were also reported in another study, on T cells in Graves' hyperthyroidism and ophthalmopathy.

This specimen consisted of peripheral blood mononuclear cells (PBMCs), obtained at new diagnosis, from a patient treated with antithyroid drugs. This clonotype was sampled from a woman younger than 45 with Graves disease.

CDR3 region: CASGRTDTSEKLFF. CDR3 DNA: TGTGCCAGTGGGAGGACGGATACCAGTGAAAAACTGTTTTTT. This rearrangement joins TRBV19 to TRBJ1-4; D remains ambiguous. CDR3 length equals 14 residues. Germline V gene sequence: CDR1 LNHDA, CDR2 SQIVND (reference sequence). V was pared by 8 bases and J by 7 bases, with 17 bases between.